A selection of T cell receptor beta chains follows, all from one sample in a study of T cell responses to AZD1222 COVID-19 vaccine. Only in-frame clones appear in the TCRdb table, and some are missing; sequencing was by immunoSEQ multiplex PCR. The data contain 100,000 to 130,000 clones, around nine tenths of them singletons. Sequences were derived from peripheral blood, sampled on day 0 of MenACWY control vaccination. These receptors all stem from an adult in good health. Both conserved end residues are part of each CDR3. A D gene is named only where the DNA matches it firmly. Clone size, where shown, is once, few, many, or a class for clones that have expanded.

clone_size j_call v_call d_call cdr3_nt cdr3_aa
. TRBJ1-2 TRBV6-6 . TGTGCCAGCAGTTACTCGACTTTCGGGGGGCTTTATGGCTACACCTTC CASSYSTFGGLYGYTF
. TRBJ2-2 TRBV10-2 . TGCGCCAGCGTCGCCGGGGAGGCAACGAACACCGGGGAGCTGTTTTTT CASVAGEATNTGELFF
. TRBJ2-7 TRBV9 . TGTGCCAGCAGCGACTCATCGACCGGGACTTCCTACGAGCAGTACTTC CASSDSSTGTSYEQYF
. TRBJ1-3 TRBV6-2/TRBV6-3 . TGTGCCAGCAGTTACGGGGCCGACTCTGGAAACACCATATATTTT CASSYGADSGNTIYF
. TRBJ1-2 TRBV5-4 TRBD1 TGTGCCAGCAGCTTGATTGGGACAGGGGGAGGCTACACCTTC CASSLIGTGGGYTF
. TRBJ1-1 TRBV9 TRBD1 TGTGCCAGCAGCCCATACGACACAGGGGGCACTGAAGCTTTCTTT CASSPYDTGGTEAFF
. TRBJ2-3 TRBV27 . TGTGCCAGCAGTTTTGTGCGGGGAGGCACAGATACGCAGTATTTT CASSFVRGGTDTQYF
. TRBJ2-2 TRBV7-3 . TGTGCCAGCAGCCCCGGGCCTGGCCGGGAGCTGTTTTTT CASSPGPGRELFF
. TRBJ1-2 TRBV30 . TGTGCCTGGAGTTTTCGGATAGACAACTATGGCTACACCTTC CAWSFRIDNYGYTF
few TRBJ1-6 TRBV30 TRBD1 TGTGCCTGGAATAGGGACAGGGGACTAAGAGGGGCCCTCCACTTT CAWNRDRGLRGALHF
once TRBJ1-5 TRBV4-1 . TGCGCCAGCAGCCAAGAAACCCCAGGGCCCAATCAGCCCCAGCATTTT CASSQETPGPNQPQHF
. TRBJ1-1 TRBV6-6 . TGTGCCAGCATCTGGACAGCGAACACTGAAGCTTTCTTT CASIWTANTEAFF
. TRBJ2-6 TRBV27 . TGTGCCAGCAAAGGCCCGGGTGCTGGGGCCAACGTCCTGACTTTC CASKGPGAGANVLTF
. TRBJ1-2 TRBV19 . TGTGCCAGTAGTCCTCGCCCCTCCGCGAACTATGGCTACACCTTC CASSPRPSANYGYTF
. TRBJ1-2 TRBV28 . TGTGCCAGCAGTGCCGACAGGAACTATGGCTACACCTTC CASSADRNYGYTF
. TRBJ1-1 TRBV28 . TGTGCCAGCAGTTTGATCGACAGGGAAGCTTTCTTT CASSLIDREAFF
. TRBJ1-2 TRBV5-6 . TGTGCCAGCAGCTTGTACGGGACCCTTGGCTACACCTTC CASSLYGTLGYTF
once TRBJ2-5 TRBV4-1 TRBD1 TGCGCCAGCAGCCAAGAGGGAGGGACGGACGGACAGGGGGCTCCTGTCGAGACCCAGTACTTC CASSQEGGTDGQGAPVETQYF
. TRBJ2-1 TRBV5-1 . TGCGCCAGCACCCCCGGGGGTCTGAGCTCCTACAATGAGCAGTTCTTC CASTPGGLSSYNEQFF
. TRBJ1-6 TRBV7-2 . TGTGCCAGCAGGGTAGAGACAGCCTATAATTCACCCCTCCACTTT CASRVETAYNSPLHF
. TRBJ1-2 TRBV27 . TGTGCCAGCAGTTTGGAGGGAACCTATGGCTACACCTTC CASSLEGTYGYTF
. TRBJ1-2 TRBV9 . TGTGCCAGCAGCCCCTCAGGGGTCTTCCATGATGGCTACACCTTC CASSPSGVFHDGYTF
. TRBJ2-7 TRBV4-1 TRBD2 TGCGCCAGCAGCCAGGAGGGGACTAGCGACGAGCAGTACTTC CASSQEGTSDEQYF
. TRBJ1-2 TRBV30 . TGTGCCTGGGCGGGGGTAGGCTATGGCTACACCTTC CAWAGVGYGYTF
. TRBJ1-3 TRBV7-2 . TGTGCCAGCAGCCCCGGGTCTTCCTCTGGAAACACCATATATTTT CASSPGSSSGNTIYF
. TRBJ2-7 TRBV5-5 . TGTGCCAGCACCCAACCGGGGAAGGCCATTTACGAGCAGTACTTC CASTQPGKAIYEQYF
. TRBJ2-2 TRBV28 . TGTGCCAGCAGTTTATTAGAGAGGGCCGGGGAGCTGTTTTTT CASSLLERAGELFF
once TRBJ1-1 TRBV6-6 TRBD1 TGTGCCAGCAGTTACTCGGACAGGGAGGAAGCTTTCTTT CASSYSDREEAFF
. TRBJ1-2 TRBV3-1/TRBV3-2 . TGTGCCAGCAGCCCCCACTATGGCTACACCTTC CASSPHYGYTF
. TRBJ1-4 TRBV30 . TGTGCCTGGAGCCCCTCTGTTGCAACTAATGAAAAACTGTTTTTT CAWSPSVATNEKLFF
. TRBJ1-4 TRBV7-9 TRBD1 TGTGCCAGCAGCCCCCCGTACGGGACAGGGGATGAAAAACTGTTTTTT CASSPPYGTGDEKLFF
. TRBJ1-2 TRBV2 TRBD1 TGTGCCAGCAGAGGGACAGCCTCGGGGGGCTACACCTTC CASRGTASGGYTF